A single sample is the source of the 14 T cell receptor beta chains below, sequenced in a study of cytomegalovirus exposure and HLA in healthy donors. 60 Vbeta and 13 Jbeta primers were used in PCR. Profiling relied on immunoSEQ multiplex PCR, and the TCRdb table lists in-frame clones only, not all of them. This sample has 150,000 to 200,000 clones, with approximately 80% found just once. Sequenced input: PBMCs. The source of these receptors is a young man in good health and CMV-seropositive.

This clone was counted only a few times. The chain joins TRBV21-1 to TRBJ1-3. TRBV21-1 is a pseudogene locus. The CDR3 totals 16 residues. The CDR3, as DNA: TGTGCCAGCAGCAAAGGTCGGGGAGGCTCTGGAAACACCATATATTTT. This codes for CASSKGRGGSGNTIYF.

The rearrangement uses TRBV7-9 and TRBJ1-1, with no clear D. Trimming removed 6 bases at V and 4 bases at J, with 12 bases between. CDR1 and CDR2 (germline): SEHNR, FQNEAQ (reference sequence). This CDR3 has 13 residues. As DNA, the CDR3 is TGTGCCAGCAGGCAGGCGGGGAGCACTGAAGCTTTCTTT. It specifies CASRQAGSTEAFF. The full variable domain, completed using reference TRBV7-9 and TRBJ1-1, is DTGVSQNPRHKITKRGQNVTFRCDPISEHNRLYWYRQTLGQGPEFLTYFQNEAQLEKSRLLSDRFSAERPKGSFSTLEIQRTEQGDSAMYLCASRQAGSTEAFFGQGTRLTVV.

V and J are TRBV4-2 and TRBJ2-5; 8 bases line up with TRBD1. Trimming removed 0 bases from V and 4 bases from J; junction bases left unmatched: 4. The CDR3 has 15 residues. Germline V gene sequence: CDR1 LGHNA, CDR2 YNFKEQ. CDR3 region: CASSQDTGQGETQYF. The CDR3 DNA sequence: TGTGCCAGCAGCCAAGATACAGGACAGGGAGAGACCCAGTACTTC.

The chain carries TRBV27 and TRBJ2-7, with TRBD1 as a possible D gene (5 bases). Trimming took 6 bases from V and 0 from J, leaving 9 bases between them. Germline CDR1 is MNHEY and CDR2 is SMNVEV (reference sequence). The CDR3 runs to 13 residues. CDR3 DNA sequence: TGTGCCAGCAGCTCGACAGACTCCTACGAGCAGTACTTC. It is translated as CASSSTDSYEQYF.

The gene calls are TRBV5-1 and TRBJ2-2, with 8 bases identical to TRBD2. There are 16 residues in the CDR3. With V trimmed by 0 bases and J by 4 bases, 5 bases remained unmatched. Germline loops: CDR1 SGHRS, CDR2 YFSETQ. This CDR3 is CASSLARSGATGELFF. The CDR3 region has the DNA TGCGCCAGCAGCTTGGCCCGTAGCGGGGCCACCGGGGAGCTGTTTTTT.

CDR3 sequence reads: CASSQVAVNTEAFF. DNA of the CDR3: TGTGCCAGCAGCCAAGTGGCTGTGAACACTGAAGCTTTCTTT. This chain links TRBV4-2 with TRBJ1-1; D not certain. The CDR3 is 14 residues long. V was cut by 1 base and J by 0 bases, with 6 bases left in between. Per the germline V gene, CDR1 is LGHNA and CDR2 is YNFKEQ.

The V and J genes are TRBV21-1 and TRBJ1-2; TRBD1, the table's D call, lacks a check against the DNA. TRBV21-1 is a documented pseudogene. The CDR3 length is 17 residues. CDR3 amino acids: CASSKAHASTVPYGYTF. CDR3 DNA sequence: TGTGCCAGCAGCAAAGCGCATGCCTCGACAGTGCCCTATGGCTACACCTTC.

The chain's CDR3 is CASSNHRADYGYTF. The CDR3 DNA reads TGTGCCAGCAGTAACCACAGGGCTGACTATGGCTACACCTTC. The chain carries TRBV6-5 and TRBJ1-2, with a possible D match to TRBD1 (6 bases). The CDR3 length is 14 residues. Germline V lookup: CDR1 MNHEY, CDR2 SVGAGI. Trimming removed 5 bases at V and 3 bases at J, with 13 bases between.

The chain joins TRBV7-6 to TRBJ2-1; D perhaps matches TRBD2 (5 bases). Germline V gene lookup returns CDR1 SGHVS and CDR2 FNYEAQ. V shed 3 bases and J shed 5 bases, with 32 bases lying between them. This CDR3 comprises 21 residues. CDR3 sequence (DNA): TGTGCCAGCAGCTTCCCCGAATTTAGCGTGGGATTAGGGTTTTTCGACAATGAGCAGTTCTTC. Amino acid sequence: CASSFPEFSVGLGFFDNEQFF.

This chain connects TRBV4-2 to TRBJ1-2, with D perhaps TRBD1 (5 bases). V was clipped by 0 bases and J by 4 bases, with 12 bases between them. Germline values: CDR1 LGHNA, CDR2 YNFKEQ. The CDR3 is made up of 15 amino acids. CDR3 sequence: CASSQDSQGFYGYTF. The CDR3 DNA reads as TGTGCCAGCAGCCAAGATAGTCAGGGATTCTATGGCTACACCTTC.

J is TRBJ1-1 and V is TRBV7-6; 8 bases line up with TRBD1. The CDR3 runs 16 residues. CDR1 and CDR2 (germline): SGHVS, FNYEAQ. The V gene end was trimmed by 0 bases and the J gene end by 10 bases; junction bases not matched to a gene: 13. The CDR3 sequence: CASSLAGLGQGSIAFF. CDR3 in DNA: TGTGCCAGCAGCTTAGCCGGTTTAGGACAGGGTTCAATAGCTTTCTTT.

V and J are TRBV15 and TRBJ2-1; D ambiguous. Trimming left V 6 bases short and J 4 bases short, with 10 bases between. Germline V gene sequence: CDR1 LNHNV, CDR2 YYDKDF (reference sequence). The CDR3 sequence is 13 residues long. This chain's CDR3 is CATRADSYNEQFF. In DNA, the CDR3 is TGTGCCACCAGGGCAGATTCATACAATGAGCAGTTCTTC.

The chain links TRBV27 to TRBJ2-7, with D hard to call. Germline CDR1 is MNHEY and CDR2 is SMNVEV (reference sequence). CDR3 length: 15 amino acids. The V end was cut by 0 bases, the J end by 0 bases, with 9 bases between. CDR3 in amino acids: CASSLSNPSSYEQYF. The CDR3 region has the DNA TGTGCCAGCAGTTTATCCAATCCTAGCTCCTACGAGCAGTACTTC.

The gene calls are TRBV27 and TRBJ2-7; TRBD1 matches at 8 bases. V shed 3 bases, J shed 0 bases, and the junction held 7 bases outside the gene matches. The CDR3 is 16 residues long. Germline values: CDR1 MNHEY, CDR2 SMNVEV (reference sequence). Here the CDR3 reads CASSFSGGLSSYEQYF. In DNA, the CDR3 is TGTGCCAGCAGTTTTTCAGGGGGCCTAAGCTCCTACGAGCAGTACTTC.